This TCR beta chain is drawn from a study of blood T cell repertoires in COVID-19. In the study overall: T cells, B-cell-depleted T cells, or PBMCs supplied cDNA or gDNA.

The participants were between roughly 18 and 89 years old and came from 24 US areas. Some clones are missing from TCRdb's copy, which holds only in-frame ones; the method was immunoSEQ multiplex PCR. Among about 270,000 clones listed, 80% to 95% were seen once. This clonotype was sampled from a man aged 35 to 55 who had been exposed to COVID-19. Sequencing used PBMCs or T cells enriched from blood (not recorded which).

As DNA, the CDR3 is TGTGCCAGCTCACCAGTGACTAGCGAGACCGGGGAGCTGTTTTTT. This gives the protein CASSPVTSETGELFF. The rearrangement joins TRBV18 to TRBJ2-2; 8 bases match TRBD2. The V gene end was trimmed by 2 bases and the J gene end by 5 bases; junction bases not matched to a gene: 4. The CDR3 totals 15 residues. CDR1 is KGHSH and CDR2 is LQKENI in the germline V gene. The full variable domain, in which reference TRBV18 and TRBJ2-2 provide the parts outside the CDR3, is NAGVMQNPRHLVRRRGQEARLRCSPMKGHSHVYWYRQLPEEGLKFMVYLQKENIIDESGMPKERFSAEFPKEGPSILRIQQVVRGDSAAYFCASSPVTSETGELFFGEGSRLTVL.